The following is a T cell receptor beta chain sequence with its context. Antigen specificity is unknown. This record belongs to a study of T cell responses to AZD1222 COVID-19 vaccine. Study overall: Second-dose schedules of about 4 or about 12 weeks were combined.

The table came from immunoSEQ multiplex PCR; TCRdb's copy has only in-frame clones and leaves some out. The sample has about 140,000 clones, 80% to 90% seen once. V shed 5 bases, J shed 5 bases, and the junction held 14 bases outside the gene matches. Looked up from germline, CDR1 is LGHDT and CDR2 is YNNKEL (reference sequence). The CDR3 extends over 18 amino acids. Notes on the study in general: There were mostly white British donors and more females than males, and clonal diversity was possibly underestimated. Close to half of all spike-specific TCRs reportedly target regions of the variants that are unmutated. Spike-specific TCR breadth and depth grew following two AZD1222 doses.

This specimen was peripheral blood, taken on day 0 of AZD1222 vaccination. This TCR was sampled from an adult in good health. V gene TRBV3-1 (or the pseudogene TRBV3-2) combines with J gene TRBJ2-2, with 10 nucleotides matching TRBD2. The CDR3 DNA reads TGTGCCAGCAGCAACCACTACCTAGCGGGAGTAGAGACCGGGGAGCTGTTTTTT. Translated: CASSNHYLAGVETGELFF.